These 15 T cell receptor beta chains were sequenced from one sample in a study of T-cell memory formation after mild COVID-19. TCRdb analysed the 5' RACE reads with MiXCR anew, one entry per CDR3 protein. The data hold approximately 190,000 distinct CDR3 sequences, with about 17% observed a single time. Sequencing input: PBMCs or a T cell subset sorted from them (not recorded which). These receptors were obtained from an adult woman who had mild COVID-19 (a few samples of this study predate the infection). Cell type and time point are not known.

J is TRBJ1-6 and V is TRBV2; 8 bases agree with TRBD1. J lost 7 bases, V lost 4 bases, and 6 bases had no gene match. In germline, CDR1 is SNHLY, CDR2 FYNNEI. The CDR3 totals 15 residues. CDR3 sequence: CASSVDRGGNSPLHF. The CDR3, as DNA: TGTGCCAGCAGTGTTGACAGGGGTGGAAATTCACCCCTCCACTTT.

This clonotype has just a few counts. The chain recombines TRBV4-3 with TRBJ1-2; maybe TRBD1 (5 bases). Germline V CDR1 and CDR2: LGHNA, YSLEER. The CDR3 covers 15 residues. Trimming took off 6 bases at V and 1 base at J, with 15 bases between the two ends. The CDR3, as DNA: TGCGCCAGCAGGGAGACAGCGACCAATAACTATGGCTACACCTTC. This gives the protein CASRETATNNYGYTF.

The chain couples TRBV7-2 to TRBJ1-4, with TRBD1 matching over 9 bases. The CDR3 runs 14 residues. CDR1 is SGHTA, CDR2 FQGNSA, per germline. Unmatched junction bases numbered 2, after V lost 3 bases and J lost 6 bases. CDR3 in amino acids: CASSLGQGYEKLFF. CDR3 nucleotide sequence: TGTGCCAGCAGCTTGGGACAGGGTTATGAAAAACTGTTTTTT. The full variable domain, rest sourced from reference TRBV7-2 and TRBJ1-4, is GAGVSQSPSNKVTEKGKDVELRCDPISGHTALYWYRQSLGQGLEFLIYFQGNSAPDKSGLPSDRFSAERTGGSVSTLTIQRTQQEDSAVYLCASSLGQGYEKLFFGSGTQLSVL.

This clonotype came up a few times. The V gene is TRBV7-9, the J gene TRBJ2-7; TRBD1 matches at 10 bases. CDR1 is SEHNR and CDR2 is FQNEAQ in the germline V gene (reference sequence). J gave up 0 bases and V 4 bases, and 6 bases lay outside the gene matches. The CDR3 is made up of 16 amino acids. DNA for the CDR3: TGTGCCAGCAGCTCACGGACAGGGGGTACCTCCTACGAGCAGTACTTC. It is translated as CASSSRTGGTSYEQYF.

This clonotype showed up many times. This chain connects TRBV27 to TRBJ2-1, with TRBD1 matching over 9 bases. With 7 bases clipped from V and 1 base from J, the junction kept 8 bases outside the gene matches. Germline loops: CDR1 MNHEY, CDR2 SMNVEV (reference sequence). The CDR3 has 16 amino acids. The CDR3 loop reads CASTETGGRSYNEQFF. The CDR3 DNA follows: TGTGCCAGCACCGAAACAGGGGGCAGATCCTACAATGAGCAGTTCTTC.

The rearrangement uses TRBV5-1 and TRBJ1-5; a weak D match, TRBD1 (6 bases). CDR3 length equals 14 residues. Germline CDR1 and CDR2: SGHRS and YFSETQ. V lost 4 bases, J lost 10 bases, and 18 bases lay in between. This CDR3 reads CASSQSAGAQPQHF. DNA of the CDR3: TGCGCCAGCAGCCAATCTGCAGGGGCCCAACCCCAGCATTTT. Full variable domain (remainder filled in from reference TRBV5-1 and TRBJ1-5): KAGVTQTPRYLIKTRGQQVTLSCSPISGHRSVSWYQQTPGQGLQFLFEYFSETQRNKGNFPGRFSGRQFSNSRSEMNVSTLELGDSALYLCASSQSAGAQPQHFGDGTRLSIL.

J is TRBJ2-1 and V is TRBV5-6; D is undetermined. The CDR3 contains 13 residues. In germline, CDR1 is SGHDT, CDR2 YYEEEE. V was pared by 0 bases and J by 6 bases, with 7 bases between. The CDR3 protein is CASSLVSVNEQFF. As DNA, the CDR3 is TGTGCCAGCAGCTTGGTGTCCGTCAATGAGCAGTTCTTC.

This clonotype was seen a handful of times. In nucleotides, the CDR3 is TGTGCCAGCAGTTTAGGATGGGGGGCCGGGGAGCTGTTTTTT. It is translated as CASSLGWGAGELFF. The rearrangement uses TRBV27 and TRBJ2-2, with D maybe TRBD2 (6 bases). Germline CDR1 MNHEY, CDR2 SMNVEV (reference sequence). This CDR3 is built from 14 residues. V gave up 2 bases and J gave up 6 bases, with 10 bases separating them.

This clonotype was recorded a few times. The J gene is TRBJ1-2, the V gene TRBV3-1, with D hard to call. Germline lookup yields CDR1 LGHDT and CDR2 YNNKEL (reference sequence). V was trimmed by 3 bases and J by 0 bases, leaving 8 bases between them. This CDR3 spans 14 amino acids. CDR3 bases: TGTGCCAGCAGCCACGGGCTTACTAACTATGGCTACACCTTC. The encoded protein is CASSHGLTNYGYTF.

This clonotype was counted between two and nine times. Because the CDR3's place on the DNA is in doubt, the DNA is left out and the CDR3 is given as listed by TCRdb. The CDR3 sequence is CASSYSGQGGTQYF. This chain connects TRBV6-5 to TRBJ2-5; the table's D call, TRBD1, has no DNA check behind it. From germline, CDR1 is MNHEY and CDR2 SVGAGI. Ends included, the CDR3 has 14 residues.

The CDR3 protein is CASSLAGGRGTYNEQFF. DNA for the CDR3: TGTGCCAGCAGCTTAGCGGGGGGAAGGGGGACCTACAATGAGCAGTTCTTC. V is TRBV7-6 and J is TRBJ2-1; perhaps D is TRBD1 or TRBD2 (6 bases each). Germline V CDR1 and CDR2: SGHVS, FNYEAQ. There are 17 residues in the CDR3. Between the trimmed V and J ends, which lost 0 bases and 2 bases, there was a span of 14 bases.

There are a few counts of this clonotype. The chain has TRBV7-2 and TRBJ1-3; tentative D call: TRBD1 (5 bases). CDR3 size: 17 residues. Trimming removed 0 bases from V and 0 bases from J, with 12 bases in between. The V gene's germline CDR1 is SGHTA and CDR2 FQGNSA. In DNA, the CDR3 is TGTGCCAGCAGCTTAGCTTGGACATCGAACTCTGGAAACACCATATATTTT. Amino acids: CASSLAWTSNSGNTIYF. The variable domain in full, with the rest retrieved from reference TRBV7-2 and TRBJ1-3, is GAGVSQSPSNKVTEKGKDVELRCDPISGHTALYWYRQSLGQGLEFLIYFQGNSAPDKSGLPSDRFSAERTGGSVSTLTIQRTQQEDSAVYLCASSLAWTSNSGNTIYFGEGSWLTVV.

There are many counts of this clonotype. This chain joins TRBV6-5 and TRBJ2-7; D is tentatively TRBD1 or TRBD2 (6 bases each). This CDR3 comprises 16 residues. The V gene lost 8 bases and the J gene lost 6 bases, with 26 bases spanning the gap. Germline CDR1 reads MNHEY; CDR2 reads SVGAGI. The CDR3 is CASGPTSGALIREQYF. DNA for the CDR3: TGTGCCAGCGGGCCTACCTCGGGGGCCCTGATCCGCGAGCAGTACTTC.

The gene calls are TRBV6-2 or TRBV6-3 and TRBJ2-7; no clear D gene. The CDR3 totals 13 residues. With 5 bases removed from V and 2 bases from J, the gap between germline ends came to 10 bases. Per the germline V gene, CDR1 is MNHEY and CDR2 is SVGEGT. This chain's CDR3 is CASSHATPYEQYF. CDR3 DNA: TGTGCCAGCAGTCACGCCACTCCCTACGAGCAGTACTTC.

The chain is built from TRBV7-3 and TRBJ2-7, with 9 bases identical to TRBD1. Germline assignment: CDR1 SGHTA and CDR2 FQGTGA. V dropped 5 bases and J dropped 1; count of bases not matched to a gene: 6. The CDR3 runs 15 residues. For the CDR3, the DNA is TGTGCCAGCAGCGCCCCGGACAGGGGATCCTACGAGCAGTACTTC. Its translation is CASSAPDRGSYEQYF.